Listed below are T cell receptor beta chains from one sample, sequenced in a study of Ad26.COV2.S vaccination and SARS-CoV-2 variants. Libraries were prepared by immunoSEQ multiplex PCR; TCRdb keeps only in-frame clonotypes and omits some of them. This table has about 440,000 clones, 90% appearing once. The sample consisted of peripheral blood, taken in a trial of Ad26.COV2.S vaccine versus placebo. Every receptor here comes from a person aged 18 to 65 who received the Ad26.COV2.S COVID-19 vaccine or a placebo. Both conserved end residues are part of each CDR3. Each record gives: V gene, clone size, CDR3 length, J gene, CDR3 protein. Rows may omit the clone size; those that give it use once, few, many or a size class.

V gene: TRBV6-2/TRBV6-3
clone size: NA
CDR3 length: 12
J gene: TRBJ1-4
CDR3 protein: CASSYGAQKLFF

V gene: TRBV15
clone size: NA
CDR3 length: 15
J gene: TRBJ2-7
CDR3 protein: CATSRAASGSYEQYF

V gene: TRBV29-1
clone size: once
CDR3 length: 12
J gene: TRBJ2-5
CDR3 protein: CSVEGARETQYF

V gene: TRBV11-2
clone size: NA
CDR3 length: 12
J gene: TRBJ2-7
CDR3 protein: CASRGVAGEQYF

V gene: TRBV19
clone size: NA
CDR3 length: 14
J gene: TRBJ1-6
CDR3 protein: CASSQQGYNSPLHF

V gene: TRBV28
clone size: NA
CDR3 length: 14
J gene: TRBJ2-5
CDR3 protein: CASSLTRGVKTQYF

V gene: TRBV7-9
clone size: NA
CDR3 length: 15
J gene: TRBJ1-1
CDR3 protein: CASRRNRGSGTEAFF

V gene: TRBV28
clone size: NA
CDR3 length: 18
J gene: TRBJ2-1
CDR3 protein: CASSYPPGQGIFYNEQFF

V gene: TRBV7-2
clone size: NA
CDR3 length: 14
J gene: TRBJ2-5
CDR3 protein: CASSTRRGSETQYF

V gene: TRBV30
clone size: NA
CDR3 length: 17
J gene: TRBJ1-5
CDR3 protein: CAWRFGQGDGDNQPQHF

V gene: TRBV15
clone size: once
CDR3 length: 18
J gene: TRBJ1-6
CDR3 protein: CATSRDGPGLNWDSPLHF

V gene: TRBV7-2
clone size: NA
CDR3 length: 17
J gene: TRBJ2-7
CDR3 protein: CASSQRTGGRPFYEQYF

V gene: TRBV7-6
clone size: once
CDR3 length: 11
J gene: TRBJ2-5
CDR3 protein: CASSGQETQYF

V gene: TRBV27
clone size: NA
CDR3 length: 14
J gene: TRBJ2-5
CDR3 protein: CASSHKGGWETQYF

V gene: TRBV30
clone size: NA
CDR3 length: 15
J gene: TRBJ1-5
CDR3 protein: CAWSMGSRVNQPQHF

V gene: TRBV4-2
clone size: once
CDR3 length: 16
J gene: TRBJ2-1
CDR3 protein: CASSQELAGGYNEQFF

V gene: TRBV7-2
clone size: NA
CDR3 length: 15
J gene: TRBJ1-5
CDR3 protein: CASSLVVGSGQPQHF

V gene: TRBV19
clone size: NA
CDR3 length: 16
J gene: TRBJ1-3
CDR3 protein: CASEDLQLVSGNTIYF

V gene: TRBV5-1
clone size: NA
CDR3 length: 17
J gene: TRBJ2-1
CDR3 protein: CASSTGTSGSGVREQFF

V gene: TRBV5-4
clone size: few
CDR3 length: 16
J gene: TRBJ1-6
CDR3 protein: CASSRAGTGGFSPLHF

V gene: TRBV9
clone size: NA
CDR3 length: 18
J gene: TRBJ1-3
CDR3 protein: CASSVAGGTGVSGNTIYF

V gene: TRBV19
clone size: NA
CDR3 length: 15
J gene: TRBJ2-3
CDR3 protein: CASSISAGDSDTQYF

V gene: TRBV19
clone size: NA
CDR3 length: 15
J gene: TRBJ2-7
CDR3 protein: CASSLRQGRNYEQYF

V gene: TRBV29-1
clone size: NA
CDR3 length: 13
J gene: TRBJ2-7
CDR3 protein: CSVETGEDNEQYF

V gene: TRBV7-8
clone size: NA
CDR3 length: 16
J gene: TRBJ1-4
CDR3 protein: CASSPRDVPLNEKLFF

V gene: TRBV3-1/TRBV3-2
clone size: once
CDR3 length: 18
J gene: TRBJ1-5
CDR3 protein: CASPLTGATAYSNQPQHF

V gene: TRBV5-4
clone size: NA
CDR3 length: 16
J gene: TRBJ2-1
CDR3 protein: CASSLTTMSSYNEQFF

V gene: TRBV28
clone size: NA
CDR3 length: 11
J gene: TRBJ2-7
CDR3 protein: CATSLGDEQYF

V gene: TRBV12-2
clone size: NA
CDR3 length: 16
J gene: TRBJ2-5
CDR3 protein: CASRFGGLAGGETQYF

V gene: TRBV15
clone size: NA
CDR3 length: 11
J gene: TRBJ2-3
CDR3 protein: CATGATDTQYF

V gene: TRBV12-3/TRBV12-4
clone size: NA
CDR3 length: 11
J gene: TRBJ2-1
CDR3 protein: CASTPYNEQFF

V gene: TRBV16
clone size: NA
CDR3 length: 12
J gene: TRBJ2-3
CDR3 protein: CASSQSRRSQYF

V gene: TRBV20-1
clone size: NA
CDR3 length: 20
J gene: TRBJ2-1
CDR3 protein: CSASRVGTSGRGINGDEQFF

V gene: TRBV5-5
clone size: NA
CDR3 length: 17
J gene: TRBJ1-4
CDR3 protein: CASSTRQGLAGNEKLFF

V gene: TRBV4-3
clone size: NA
CDR3 length: 18
J gene: TRBJ2-1
CDR3 protein: CASSQDLASGRVYNEQFF

V gene: TRBV7-2
clone size: NA
CDR3 length: 15
J gene: TRBJ2-7
CDR3 protein: CASSLVRGLSYEQYF

V gene: TRBV18
clone size: NA
CDR3 length: 15
J gene: TRBJ2-3
CDR3 protein: CASSPSGASTDTQYF

V gene: TRBV2
clone size: NA
CDR3 length: 16
J gene: TRBJ2-3
CDR3 protein: CASSEGSSPSTDTQYF

V gene: TRBV30
clone size: NA
CDR3 length: 14
J gene: TRBJ2-1
CDR3 protein: CAWGPGQGAYEQFF

V gene: TRBV18
clone size: NA
CDR3 length: 16
J gene: TRBJ2-7
CDR3 protein: CASSPRLATVSYEQYF

V gene: TRBV29-1
clone size: NA
CDR3 length: 14
J gene: TRBJ2-7
CDR3 protein: CSVGSTDSYDEQYF

V gene: TRBV28
clone size: NA
CDR3 length: 17
J gene: TRBJ2-5
CDR3 protein: CASSFGLGQLEQETQYF

V gene: TRBV15
clone size: few
CDR3 length: 13
J gene: TRBJ1-1
CDR3 protein: CATSSAGDTEAFF

V gene: TRBV9
clone size: NA
CDR3 length: 23
J gene: TRBJ2-1
CDR3 protein: CASSTTPDRGLKQKRETYNEQFF